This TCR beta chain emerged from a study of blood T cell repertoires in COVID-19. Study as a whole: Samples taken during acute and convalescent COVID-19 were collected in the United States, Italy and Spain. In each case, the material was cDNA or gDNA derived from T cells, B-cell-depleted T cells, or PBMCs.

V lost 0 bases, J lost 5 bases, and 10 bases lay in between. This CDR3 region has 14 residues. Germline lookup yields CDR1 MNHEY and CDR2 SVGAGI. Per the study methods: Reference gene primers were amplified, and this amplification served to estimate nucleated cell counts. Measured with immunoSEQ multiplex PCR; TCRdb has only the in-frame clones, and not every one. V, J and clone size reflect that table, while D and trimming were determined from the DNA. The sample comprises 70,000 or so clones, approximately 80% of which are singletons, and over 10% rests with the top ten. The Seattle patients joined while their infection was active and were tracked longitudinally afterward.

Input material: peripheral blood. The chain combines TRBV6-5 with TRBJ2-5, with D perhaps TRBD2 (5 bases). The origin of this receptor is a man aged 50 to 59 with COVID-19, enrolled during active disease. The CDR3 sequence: CASSYSSVGETQYF. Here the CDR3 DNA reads TGTGCCAGCAGTTACTCTAGCGTCGGCGAGACCCAGTACTTC.